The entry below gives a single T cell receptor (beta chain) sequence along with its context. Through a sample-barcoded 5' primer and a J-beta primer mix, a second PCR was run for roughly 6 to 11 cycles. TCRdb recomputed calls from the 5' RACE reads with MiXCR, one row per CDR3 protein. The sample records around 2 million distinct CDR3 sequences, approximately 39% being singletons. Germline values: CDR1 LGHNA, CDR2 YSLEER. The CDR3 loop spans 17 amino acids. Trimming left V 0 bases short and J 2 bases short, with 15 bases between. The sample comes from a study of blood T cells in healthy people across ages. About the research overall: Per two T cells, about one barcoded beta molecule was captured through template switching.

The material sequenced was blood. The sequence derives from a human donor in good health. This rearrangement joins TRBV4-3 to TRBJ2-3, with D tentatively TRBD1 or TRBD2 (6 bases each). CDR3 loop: CASSQDWPRDITDTQYF. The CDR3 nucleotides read TGCGCCAGCAGCCAAGATTGGCCGCGGGACATCACAGATACGCAGTATTTT.